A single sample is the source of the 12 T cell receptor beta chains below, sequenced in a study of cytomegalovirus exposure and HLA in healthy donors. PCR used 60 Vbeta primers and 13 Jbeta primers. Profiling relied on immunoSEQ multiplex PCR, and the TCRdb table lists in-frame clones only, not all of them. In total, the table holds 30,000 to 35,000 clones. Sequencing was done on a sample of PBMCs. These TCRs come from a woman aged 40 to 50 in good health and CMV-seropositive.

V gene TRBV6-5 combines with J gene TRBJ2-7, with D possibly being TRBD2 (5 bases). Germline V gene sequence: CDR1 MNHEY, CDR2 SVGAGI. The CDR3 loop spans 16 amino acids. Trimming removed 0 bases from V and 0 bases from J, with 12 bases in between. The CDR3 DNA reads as TGTGCCAGCAGTTACTCGAGGGATGGAAGCTCCTACGAGCAGTACTTC. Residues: CASSYSRDGSSYEQYF.

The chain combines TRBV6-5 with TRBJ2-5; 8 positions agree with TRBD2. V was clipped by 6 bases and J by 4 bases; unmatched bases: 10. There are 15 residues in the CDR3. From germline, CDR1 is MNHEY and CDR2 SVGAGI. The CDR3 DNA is TGTGCCAGCAGCCCCCTACTTAGCGGGACAGAGACCCAGTACTTC. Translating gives CASSPLLSGTETQYF.

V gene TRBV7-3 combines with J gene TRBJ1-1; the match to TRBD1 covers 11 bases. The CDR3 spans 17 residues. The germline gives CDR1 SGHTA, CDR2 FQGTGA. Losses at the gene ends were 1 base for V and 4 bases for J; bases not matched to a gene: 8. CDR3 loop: CASSLNSVGTGGTEAFF. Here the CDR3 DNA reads TGTGCCAGCAGCTTAAATAGCGTGGGGACAGGGGGCACTGAAGCTTTCTTT.

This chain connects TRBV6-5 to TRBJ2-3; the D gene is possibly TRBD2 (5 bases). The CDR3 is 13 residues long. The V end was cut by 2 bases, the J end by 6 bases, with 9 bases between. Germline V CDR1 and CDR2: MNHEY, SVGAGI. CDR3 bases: TGTGCCAGCAGTTACGGAAGAGGGGATACGCAGTATTTT. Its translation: CASSYGRGDTQYF.

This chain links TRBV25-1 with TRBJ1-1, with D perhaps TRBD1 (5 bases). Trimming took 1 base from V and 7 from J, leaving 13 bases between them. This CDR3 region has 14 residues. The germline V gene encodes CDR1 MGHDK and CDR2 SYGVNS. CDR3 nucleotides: TGTGCCAGCAGTGAATGGTCTGACAGCAGTGAAGCTTTCTTT. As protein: CASSEWSDSSEAFF.

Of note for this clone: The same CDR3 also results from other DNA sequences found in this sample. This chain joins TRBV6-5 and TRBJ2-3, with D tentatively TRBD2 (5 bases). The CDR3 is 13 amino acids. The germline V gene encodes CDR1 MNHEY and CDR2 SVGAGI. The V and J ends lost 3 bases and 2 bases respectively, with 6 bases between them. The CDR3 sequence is CASSYDYTDTQYF. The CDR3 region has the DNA TGTGCCAGCAGTTATGACTACACAGATACGCAGTATTTT.

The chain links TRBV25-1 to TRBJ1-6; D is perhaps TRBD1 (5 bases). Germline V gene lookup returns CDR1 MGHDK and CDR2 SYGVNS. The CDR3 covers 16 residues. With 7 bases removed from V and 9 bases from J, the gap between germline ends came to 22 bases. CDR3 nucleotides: TGTGCCAGCAACCCGGCCGGGGCTCTAGCGGGTTCACCCCTCCACTTT. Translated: CASNPAGALAGSPLHF.

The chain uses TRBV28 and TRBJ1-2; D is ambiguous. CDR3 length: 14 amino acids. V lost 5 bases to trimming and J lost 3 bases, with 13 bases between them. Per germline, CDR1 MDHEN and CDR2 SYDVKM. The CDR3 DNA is TGTGCCAGCAGTCCCGGAGGGCTGGACTATGGCTACACCTTC. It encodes CASSPGGLDYGYTF.

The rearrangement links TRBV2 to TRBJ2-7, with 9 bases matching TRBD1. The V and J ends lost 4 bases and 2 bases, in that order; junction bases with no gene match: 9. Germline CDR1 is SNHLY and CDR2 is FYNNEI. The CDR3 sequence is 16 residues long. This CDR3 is CASSVGPGQGAYEQYF. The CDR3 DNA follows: TGTGCCAGCAGTGTTGGCCCGGGACAGGGCGCCTACGAGCAGTACTTC.

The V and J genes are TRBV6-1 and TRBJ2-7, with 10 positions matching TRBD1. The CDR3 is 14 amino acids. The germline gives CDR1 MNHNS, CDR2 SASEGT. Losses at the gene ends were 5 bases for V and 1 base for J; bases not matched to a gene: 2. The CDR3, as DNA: TGTGCCAGCAGTCGGGACAGGGGATCCTACGAGCAGTACTTC. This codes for CASSRDRGSYEQYF.

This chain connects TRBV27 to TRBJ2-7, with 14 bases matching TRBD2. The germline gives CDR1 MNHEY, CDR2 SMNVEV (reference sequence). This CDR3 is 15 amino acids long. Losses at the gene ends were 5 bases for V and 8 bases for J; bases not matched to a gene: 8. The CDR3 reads CASSPGTSGSLKQYF. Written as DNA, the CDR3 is TGTGCCAGCAGTCCCGGGACTAGCGGGAGTCTGAAGCAGTACTTC.

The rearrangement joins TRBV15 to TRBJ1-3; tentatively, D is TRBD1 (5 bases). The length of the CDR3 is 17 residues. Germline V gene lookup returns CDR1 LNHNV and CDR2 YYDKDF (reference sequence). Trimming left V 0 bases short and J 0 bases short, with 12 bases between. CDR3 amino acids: CATSRDRGGNSGNTIYF. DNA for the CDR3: TGTGCCACCAGCAGAGATAGGGGAGGCAACTCTGGAAACACCATATATTTT.